The 9 T cell receptor beta chains listed next were all sequenced from one sample in a study of T-cell memory formation after mild COVID-19. TCRdb called the 5' RACE reads again in MiXCR, with one record for every CDR3 protein. Found here are approximately 150,000 distinct CDR3 sequences, roughly 19% of them singletons; the top ten hold around 2.5%. Specimen: PBMCs or a T cell subset sorted from them (not recorded which). The receptors here all came from an adult woman who had mild COVID-19 (a few samples of this study predate the infection). Cell type and time point are not known.

The table lists this clonotype with a few counts. The rearrangement joins TRBV15 to TRBJ2-1, with 8 bases lining up with TRBD2. Per germline, CDR1 LNHNV and CDR2 YYDKDF (reference sequence). This CDR3 has 16 residues. V shed 0 bases, J shed 7 bases, and the junction held 8 bases outside the gene matches. The CDR3 region has the DNA TGTGCCACCAGCAGAGATAGAGCGGGGGCCCTAAATGAGCAGTTCTTC. It encodes CATSRDRAGALNEQFF.

This clonotype has only a few counts. The chain links TRBV6-1 to TRBJ2-7, with TRBD1 matching 7 bases. With V trimmed by 0 bases and J by 6 bases, 8 bases remained unmatched. The CDR3 contains 15 residues. CDR1 and CDR2 (germline): MNHNS, SASEGT. CDR3 DNA sequence: TGTGCCAGCAGTGAAGCTTGGACAGGACAATCCGAGCAGTACTTC. Amino acid sequence: CASSEAWTGQSEQYF.

This clonotype was picked up a small number of times. The DNA for the CDR3 is TGCGCCAGCAGCTCGGGCCCCGCAGGGGATGAGCAGTTCTTC. This gives the protein CASSSGPAGDEQFF. V gene TRBV5-1 combines with J gene TRBJ2-1, with D possibly TRBD1 on 6 matching bases. Trimming stripped 3 bases from V and 8 bases from J, with 15 bases between. Germline CDR1 and CDR2: SGHRS and YFSETQ. The CDR3 runs to 14 residues.

The chain has TRBV24-1 and TRBJ2-2, with TRBD1 matching 8 bases. The CDR3 has 13 residues. The germline V gene encodes CDR1 KGHDR and CDR2 SFDVKD. The V segment lost 12 bases and the J segment 4 bases; nucleotides outside the gene matches: 6. The CDR3 sequence is CAAGQASTGELFF. CDR3 DNA: TGTGCCGCGGGACAGGCGTCCACCGGGGAGCTGTTTTTT.

The table lists this clonotype with a few counts. The rearrangement links TRBV5-8 to TRBJ2-1; D may correspond to TRBD1 or TRBD2 (5 bases each). Deletions cut 0 bases from V and 6 bases from J, with 13 bases between. Germline values: CDR1 SGHTS, CDR2 YDEGEE. This CDR3 comprises 15 residues. The chain's CDR3 is CASSLVQLRGNEQFF. DNA for the CDR3: TGTGCCAGCAGCTTGGTCCAGTTGAGGGGCAATGAGCAGTTCTTC.

The V call is TRBV6-5, the J call TRBJ1-1; the match to TRBD1 covers 10 bases. J gave up 5 bases and V 1 base, and 4 bases lay outside the gene matches. The CDR3 length is 15 residues. CDR1 and CDR2 from the germline V gene are MNHEY and SVGAGI. This chain's CDR3 is CASSYWKGQGTEAFF. The DNA of the CDR3 is TGTGCCAGCAGTTACTGGAAGGGACAGGGGACTGAAGCTTTCTTT.

This sequence joins TRBV12-3 or TRBV12-4 and TRBJ2-7; D possibly corresponds to TRBD1 (6 bases). CDR3 length: 13 residues. V lost 5 bases to trimming and J lost 2 bases, with 10 bases between them. CDR3 amino acids: CASSIDRTYEQYF. CDR3 DNA: TGTGCCAGCAGTATCGACAGGACCTACGAGCAGTACTTC.

This clonotype was seen more than once but under ten times. In nucleotides, the CDR3 is TGTGCCAGCACCCCCGTACAGGGGTACGAGCAGTACTTC. It codes for CASTPVQGYEQYF. The gene calls are TRBV5-6 and TRBJ2-7, with TRBD1 identical over 7 bases. This CDR3 comprises 13 residues. Germline trimming cut 6 bases from V and 4 bases from J; bases unmatched to any gene: 7. The germline CDR1 and CDR2 sequences are SGHDT and YYEEEE. Supplemented by reference TRBV5-6 and TRBJ2-7, the full variable domain reads DAGVTQSPTHLIKTRGQQVTLRCSPKSGHDTVSWYQQALGQGPQFIFQYYEEEERQRGNFPDRFSGHQFPNYSSELNVNALLLGDSALYLCASTPVQGYEQYFGPGTRLTVT.

This clonotype was observed a few times. The chain employs TRBV12-3 or TRBV12-4 and TRBJ1-1; the D gene is possibly TRBD1 (6 bases). This CDR3 comprises 12 residues. Trimming removed 5 bases at V and 10 bases at J, with 14 bases between. CDR3 protein: CASSLPGGRAFF. CDR3 DNA sequence: TGTGCCAGCAGTCTTCCGGGGGGGCGAGCTTTCTTT.